These 27 T cell receptor beta chains were sequenced from one sample in a study of CD8 T cells in ankylosing spondylitis. TCRdb re-derived calls from the 5' RACE reads in MiXCR, one entry per CDR3 protein. This sample has 200,000 to 250,000 distinct CDR3 sequences, with around 10% found just once. The sample comprised blood, either unsorted or a sorted T cell fraction (not recorded which). These receptors came from a male donor with ankylosing spondylitis or in good health (not recorded which).

J is TRBJ2-1 and V is TRBV7-9; D is unresolved. The CDR3 loop spans 14 amino acids. V dropped 1 base and J dropped 1 base, with 5 bases sitting between them. Germline loops: CDR1 SEHNR, CDR2 FQNEAQ (reference sequence). The CDR3 bases are TGTGCCAGCAGCTTAGACACATCCTACAATGAGCAGTTCTTC. It specifies CASSLDTSYNEQFF.

This clonotype turned up a few times. The chain couples TRBV29-1 to TRBJ1-1; D not certain. Trimming shortened V by 4 bases and J by 11 bases, and 14 bases separated the two germline ends. The CDR3 totals 11 residues. CDR1 SQVTM and CDR2 ANQGSEA come from the germline V gene. The CDR3 here is CSVGAGGEAFF. As DNA, the CDR3 is TGCAGCGTTGGGGCAGGTGGTGAGGCTTTCTTT.

As regards this clonotype: This could be a read error, since a much larger clone is one nucleotide away. The chain employs TRBV5-1 and TRBJ2-3; 7 positions agree with TRBD2. There are 16 residues in the CDR3. From germline, CDR1 is SGHRS and CDR2 YFSETQ. CDR3 region: CVSSPLRGVSTDTQYF. CDR3 coding DNA: TGCGTCAGCAGCCCCCTCCGGGGGGTCAGCACAGATACGCAGTATTTT. Full variable domain (missing parts from reference TRBV5-1 and TRBJ2-3): KAGVTQTPRYLIKTRGQQVTLSCSPISGHRSVSWYQQTPGQGLQFLFEYFSETQRNKGNFPGRFSGRQFSNSRSEMNVSTLELGDSALYLCVSSPLRGVSTDTQYFGPGTRLTVL.

The chain is built from TRBV30 and TRBJ1-4, with a weak D call TRBD1 (6 bases). The CDR3 runs 14 residues. Germline CDR1 GTSNPN, CDR2 SVGIG (reference sequence). The V end was cut by 2 bases, the J end by 4 bases, with 11 bases between. Here the CDR3 reads CAWSRGGGNEKLFF. The CDR3 nucleotides are TGTGCCTGGAGTAGGGGGGGAGGTAATGAAAAACTGTTTTTT. Full variable domain (remainder filled in from reference TRBV30 and TRBJ1-4): SQTIHQWPATLVQPVGSPLSLECTVEGTSNPNLYWYRQAAGRGLQLLFYSVGIGQISSEVPQNLSASRPQDRQFILSSKKLLLSDSGFYLCAWSRGGGNEKLFFGSGTQLSVL.

The chain joins TRBV7-9 to TRBJ2-2; D might be TRBD2 (6 bases). The V end lost 5 bases, the J end lost 5 bases, and 12 bases lay between the germline ends. Germline CDR1 SEHNR, CDR2 FQNEAQ (reference sequence). CDR3 size: 14 residues. CDR3 sequence reads: CASSPSSDTGELFF. The CDR3, as DNA: TGTGCCAGCAGCCCTTCTAGCGATACCGGGGAGCTGTTTTTT.

This clonotype has at least ten counts. The chain combines TRBV15 with TRBJ2-7, with TRBD1 as a possible D gene (5 bases). Germline V lookup: CDR1 LNHNV, CDR2 YYDKDF (reference sequence). V was trimmed by 0 bases and J by 3 bases, leaving 12 bases between them. The CDR3 covers 15 residues. In nucleotides, the CDR3 is TGTGCCACCAGCAGAGATTCGACAGCATTCTACGAGCAGTACTTC. Translation: CATSRDSTAFYEQYF.

This rearrangement joins TRBV6-4 to TRBJ2-7; no clear D gene. CDR3 length: 14 residues. Germline V lookup: CDR1 MRHNA, CDR2 SNTAGT. V lost 0 bases to trimming and J lost 4 bases, with 10 bases between them. CDR3 residues: CASSDSRLEYEQYF. CDR3 DNA: TGTGCCAGCAGTGACTCGAGACTCGAATACGAGCAGTACTTC.

This clonotype was recorded many times. The chain employs TRBV12-3 or TRBV12-4 and TRBJ2-3, with 8 bases matching TRBD1. The length of the CDR3 is 13 residues. The J segment lost 4 bases and the V segment lost 6 bases, leaving 3 bases of the junction unmatched. This chain's CDR3 is CASRIQGADTQYF. Here the CDR3 DNA reads TGTGCCAGCAGAATACAGGGGGCAGATACGCAGTATTTT.

This clonotype was counted ten times or more. The rearrangement uses TRBV20-1 and TRBJ2-7, with D possibly TRBD1 on 6 matching bases. CDR3 size: 11 residues. CDR1 is DFQATT and CDR2 is SNEGSKA in the germline V gene (reference sequence). Trimming took off 5 bases at V and 3 bases at J, with 8 bases between the two ends. CDR3 amino acids: CSALGGYEQYF. The CDR3 nucleotides read TGCAGTGCTTTAGGGGGCTACGAGCAGTACTTC.

This clonotype has ten or more counts. The chain combines TRBV7-9 with TRBJ1-2; D remains ambiguous. Trimming cost V 6 bases and J 4 bases, with 6 bases left between them. The CDR3 totals 11 residues. In germline, CDR1 is SEHNR, CDR2 FQNEAQ (reference sequence). As DNA, the CDR3 is TGTGCCAGCAGTCCCCGCTATGGCTACACCTTC. This gives the protein CASSPRYGYTF.

This clonotype has more than one count but fewer than ten. A clone one base away is much larger, so this may be a read error. V gene TRBV21-1 combines with J gene TRBJ2-7. TRBV21-1 corresponds to a pseudogene. The CDR3 sequence is 17 residues long. The CDR3 sequence is CASSPRECVWDSTEQYF. The CDR3 DNA reads as TGTGCCAGCAGCCCGCGAGAGTGTGTGTGGGATTCGACCGAGCAGTACTTC.

This clonotype was counted at least ten times. The gene calls are TRBV2 and TRBJ2-6, with TRBD1 matching over 9 bases. Trimming took 7 bases from V and 0 from J; bases not matched to a gene: 10. Germline V gene lookup returns CDR1 SNHLY and CDR2 FYNNEI. The CDR3 is 18 residues long. The CDR3 reads CASNLRGQGGSGANVLTF. DNA of the CDR3: TGTGCCAGCAACCTCAGGGGACAGGGAGGCTCTGGGGCCAACGTCCTGACTTTC.

The V call is TRBV11-2, the J call TRBJ2-5; 14 nucleotides match TRBD2. Germline V lookup: CDR1 SGHAT, CDR2 FQNNGV. Trimming removed 5 bases from V and 3 bases from J; junction bases left unmatched: 5. This CDR3 is 16 amino acids long. The CDR3 nucleotides read TGTGCCAGCAGCCTGAGGGGACTAGCGGGAGAAGAGACCCAGTACTTC. Protein product: CASSLRGLAGEETQYF.

In its sample, this clonotype was seen many times. Germline is not matched at one junction end, which may reflect a read error. The rearrangement joins TRBV5-1 to TRBJ2-1; D is perhaps TRBD2 (7 bases). CDR1 is SGHRS, CDR2 YFSETQ, per germline. The CDR3 loop spans 17 amino acids. CDR3 sequence: CASRFTVGGLLYNEQFF. DNA for the CDR3: TGCGCCAGCCGCTTCACTGTCGGGGGGCTTCTATACAATGAGCAGTTCTTC.

The V and J genes are TRBV5-6 and TRBJ2-5; D is uncertain. The V and J ends lost 5 bases and 2 bases respectively, with 13 bases between them. The CDR3 has 14 amino acids. Per germline, CDR1 SGHDT and CDR2 YYEEEE. In nucleotides, the CDR3 is TGTGCCAGCAGTCCGGACGTACTACAAGAGACCCAGTACTTC. Its translation is CASSPDVLQETQYF.

In this sample, this clonotype turned up many times. This chain uses TRBV27 with TRBJ2-2; TRBD2 agrees at 8 bases. The CDR3 totals 15 residues. V lost 3 bases and J lost 6; bases outside the gene matches: 6. The germline CDR1 and CDR2 sequences are MNHEY and SMNVEV (reference sequence). The CDR3 sequence: CASSFGGAGAGELFF. Here the CDR3 DNA reads TGTGCCAGCAGTTTCGGGGGGGCTGGGGCCGGGGAGCTGTTTTTT.

The chain employs TRBV20-1 and TRBJ2-1; unclear D gene. The CDR3 contains 13 residues. Germline V gene sequence: CDR1 DFQATT, CDR2 SNEGSKA (reference sequence). The V and J ends lost 0 bases and 6 bases respectively, with 9 bases between them. The CDR3 DNA is TGCAGTGCTAGAGATCTCAGATTCAATGAGCAGTTCTTC. It is translated as CSARDLRFNEQFF.

This clonotype was seen repeatedly, ten times or more. The rearrangement joins TRBV6-6 to TRBJ2-1; tentative D call: TRBD2 (6 bases). The ends were cut back, 0 bases at V and 9 bases at J, with 9 bases in the middle. The CDR3 consists of 13 residues. The germline V gene has CDR1 MNHNY and CDR2 SVGAGI (reference sequence). CDR3 nucleotide sequence: TGTGCCAGCAGTTACTCGAGGGACTTTGAGCAGTTCTTC. Translation gives CASSYSRDFEQFF.

This clonotype has ten or more counts. V usage is TRBV20-1 and J usage is TRBJ2-7, with no clear D. V lost 5 bases to trimming and J lost 0 bases, with 17 bases between them. The CDR3 consists of 15 residues. CDR1 is DFQATT, CDR2 SNEGSKA, per germline (reference sequence). The CDR3: CSAPLGRASSYEQYF. The DNA for the CDR3 is TGCAGTGCTCCTCTCGGACGAGCGAGCTCCTACGAGCAGTACTTC.

This clonotype showed up many times. J is TRBJ2-7 and V is TRBV4-1; a weak D match, TRBD1 (6 bases). Between the trimmed V and J ends, which lost 0 bases and 2 bases, there was a span of 11 bases. CDR1 and CDR2 (germline): MGHRA, YSYEKL. This CDR3 has 15 amino acids. Written as DNA, the CDR3 is TGCGCCAGCAGCCAAGAGCCAGGGGTTACCTACGAGCAGTACTTC. Its protein is CASSQEPGVTYEQYF.

Ten or more counts support this clonotype. The V gene is TRBV27, the J gene TRBJ2-1, with unresolved D. The V gene lost 2 bases and the J gene lost 0 bases, with 17 bases spanning the gap. Germline V gene data show CDR1 as MNHEY and CDR2 as SMNVEV (reference sequence). CDR3 length: 18 residues. The CDR3 DNA is TGTGCCAGCAGTTTAAGGCCCAGGCCACCGAGCTCCTACAATGAGCAGTTCTTC. It translates to CASSLRPRPPSSYNEQFF.

This clonotype appeared many times. V and J are TRBV20-1 and TRBJ1-4; a possible D gene is TRBD1 (5 bases). Germline V gene lookup returns CDR1 DFQATT and CDR2 SNEGSKA (reference sequence). Deletions cut 5 bases from V and 8 bases from J, with 21 bases between. This CDR3 has 15 amino acids. CDR3 sequence (DNA): TGCAGTGCTGACCCAGACAGCCCTCATATGGAAAAACTGTTTTTT. As protein: CSADPDSPHMEKLFF.

This clonotype appeared a few times. The rearrangement uses TRBV27 and TRBJ2-7; 7 bases line up with TRBD1. Germline values: CDR1 MNHEY, CDR2 SMNVEV (reference sequence). J was trimmed by 2 bases and V by 3 bases; bases with no gene match: 4. CDR3 length equals 14 residues. CDR3 nucleotides: TGTGCCAGCAGTTTGTCTCAGGGGGCCTACGAGCAGTACTTC. Protein sequence: CASSLSQGAYEQYF.

This chain joins TRBV7-9 and TRBJ1-4; no clear D. Germline V lookup: CDR1 SEHNR, CDR2 FQNEAQ (reference sequence). V was shortened by 5 bases and J by 8 bases, with 24 bases between the two germline ends. The CDR3 has 17 amino acids. The CDR3 reads CASSLSPPPGVIEKLFF. DNA for the CDR3: TGTGCCAGCAGCCTAAGCCCTCCGCCCGGGGTAATCGAAAAACTGTTTTTT.

This clonotype was counted at least ten times. The rearrangement joins TRBV4-1 to TRBJ2-2; the D gene could be TRBD1 or TRBD2 (6 bases each). The CDR3 contains 16 residues. V lost 4 bases and J lost 2, with 14 bases in between. Germline V CDR1 and CDR2: MGHRA, YSYEKL. This CDR3 is CASSRGAIPNTGELFF. Written as DNA, the CDR3 is TGCGCCAGCAGCCGGGGGGCGATCCCCAACACCGGGGAGCTGTTTTTT.

The chain employs TRBV7-2 and TRBJ1-2; D is uncertain. V lost 0 bases and J 7 bases, leaving 12 bases between the germline ends. CDR3 length: 14 residues. CDR1 and CDR2 from the germline V gene are SGHTA and FQGNSA. As DNA, the CDR3 is TGTGCCAGCAGCTTAGCGCGTATGCCCCGTGGCTACACCTTC. Protein sequence: CASSLARMPRGYTF.

This clonotype was counted many times. The chain is built from TRBV5-1 and TRBJ2-1; TRBD2 matches 10 bases. CDR3 size: 16 residues. CDR1 is SGHRS and CDR2 is YFSETQ in the germline V gene. With 4 bases clipped from V and 8 bases from J, the junction kept 12 bases outside the gene matches. The CDR3 loop reads CASSPRLAGAGDEQFF. As DNA, the CDR3 is TGCGCCAGCAGCCCGAGGCTAGCGGGAGCTGGGGATGAGCAGTTCTTC. The full variable domain, in which reference TRBV5-1 and TRBJ2-1 provide the parts outside the CDR3, is KAGVTQTPRYLIKTRGQQVTLSCSPISGHRSVSWYQQTPGQGLQFLFEYFSETQRNKGNFPGRFSGRQFSNSRSEMNVSTLELGDSALYLCASSPRLAGAGDEQFFGPGTRLTVL.